These 29 T cell receptor beta chains were sequenced from one sample in a study of tumor-infiltrating lymphocytes in primary liver carcinoma. A constant-region primer primed TCR beta cDNA synthesis from about 550 ng of total RNA. Researchers made the TCR beta libraries by running three nested multiplex PCR rounds with slightly modified ARM-PCR. It was with TRBV1-TRBV30 forward primers and a C-beta reverse primer that the first two PCR rounds were run, at approximately 10 cycles each. One entry per CDR3 protein results from TCRdb running MiXCR on the multiplex PCR reads. The sample carries approximately 300,000 distinct CDR3 sequences, approximately 65% recorded once. RNA was extracted from whole blood without cell sorting, alongside germline DNA. Sequenced sample: peripheral blood. The receptors derive from a man between 35 and 55 years old with primary liver carcinoma and hepatitis B virus infection.

The chain is built from TRBV12-3 or TRBV12-4 and TRBJ2-7; 8 bases match TRBD2. The CDR3 is made up of 14 amino acids. V lost 6 bases to trimming and J lost 11 bases; unmatched junction nucleotides: 15. The CDR3 DNA sequence: TGTGCCAGCAGGCCAGACGGAGTGTCGCGGGGGGAGTACTTC. It encodes CASRPDGVSRGEYF.

There are a few counts of this clonotype. The chain joins TRBV6-1 to TRBJ2-7; 8 positions agree with TRBD1. The J segment lost 1 base and the V segment lost 3 bases, leaving 2 bases of the junction unmatched. The CDR3 has 14 residues. Germline V gives CDR1 MNHNS, CDR2 SASEGT. DNA for the CDR3: TGTGCCAGCAGTGAGAGGACAGGGTCCTACGAGCAGTACTTC. It translates to CASSERTGSYEQYF.

This rearrangement joins TRBV28 to TRBJ1-2, with D hard to call. The ends were cut back, 7 bases at V and 1 base at J, with 7 bases in the middle. Germline lookup yields CDR1 MDHEN and CDR2 SYDVKM. CDR3 size: 12 residues. For the CDR3, the DNA is TGTGCCAGCACGTTGAGTAACTATGGCTACACCTTC. It encodes CASTLSNYGYTF.

This clonotype was counted many times. This chain connects TRBV6-1 to TRBJ2-5; D is possibly TRBD1 (5 bases). CDR1 MNHNS and CDR2 SASEGT come from the germline V gene. V lost 2 bases and J 2 bases, leaving 6 bases between the germline ends. The CDR3 totals 13 residues. CDR3 loop: CASSENRQETQYF. The CDR3 DNA reads TGTGCCAGCAGTGAAAACAGGCAAGAGACCCAGTACTTC.

Details on this clonotype: This may stem from a read error, because a much larger clone lies one nucleotide away. The chain links TRBV4-3 to TRBJ2-1, with D unclear. Germline loops: CDR1 LGHNA, CDR2 YSLEER. This CDR3 region has 13 residues. The CDR3 region has the DNA TGCGCCAGCAACCAAGAGTTAGTAGTCGAGCAGTTCTTC. Encoded protein: CASNQELVVEQFF.

The chain has TRBV5-1 and TRBJ2-5; 7 nucleotides align to TRBD2. The CDR3 contains 16 residues. V was pared by 4 bases and J by 4 bases, with 13 bases of the junction left unmatched. CDR1 is SGHRS and CDR2 is YFSETQ in the germline V gene. The CDR3 reads CASSLQTAGAGETQYF. CDR3 in DNA: TGCGCCAGCAGCCTCCAAACGGCGGGAGCAGGAGAGACCCAGTACTTC.

With respect to this clonotype: A much larger clone sits a single nucleotide away, making a read error possible. The CDR3 spells CAITDPLTFRSYGHTF. For the CDR3, the DNA is TGTGCCATCACCGACCCTCTGACGTTCAGGTCCTATGGCCACACCTTC. This chain links TRBV10-3 with TRBJ1-2; D not certain. The germline V gene encodes CDR1 ENHRY and CDR2 SYGVKD. This CDR3 contains 16 residues.

There are a few counts of this clonotype. The chain employs TRBV10-3 and TRBJ2-1; no reliable D call. This CDR3 contains 13 residues. CDR1 and CDR2 from the germline V gene are ENHRY and SYGVKD. Trimming cost V 1 base and J 5 bases, with 6 bases left between them. In DNA, the CDR3 is TGTGCCATCAGTGAGTACACCAACAATGAGCAGTTCTTC. It yields the protein CAISEYTNNEQFF.

With respect to this clonotype: A much larger clone differs from this one at a single base, so this may be a read error. The conserved phenylalanine or tryptophan normally closing the CDR3 is absent here, so this likely arose from a read error. The chain is built from TRBV29-1 and TRBJ1-1; D unresolved. Germline V gives CDR1 SQVTM, CDR2 ANQGSEA. V lost 5 bases and J lost 1, with 14 bases in between. The CDR3 has 14 residues. Written as DNA, the CDR3 is TGCAGCGTTTATAGGGATCCTCAGAACACTGAAGCTTTCGTT. It encodes CSVYRDPQNTEAFV.

Details on this clonotype: One end of the junction is discordant with germline, which a read error may explain. The chain carries TRBV6-1 and TRBJ2-1, with 7 bases fitting TRBD2. The CDR3 sequence is 15 residues long. The germline CDR1 and CDR2 sequences are MNHNS and SASEGT. The CDR3: CASSEESGGYNEQFF. CDR3 nucleotides: TGTGCTAGCAGTGAAGAATCGGGAGGATACAATGAGCAGTTCTTC.

The chain carries TRBV10-2 and TRBJ2-2, with no clear D. Germline-derived CDR1 and CDR2 are WSHSY and SAAADI. The CDR3 has 16 residues. Trimming cost V 6 bases and J 0 bases, with 14 bases left between them. The CDR3 DNA is TGCGCCAGCAGGCCCCCACTTCTCTCGAACACCGGGGAGCTGTTTTTT. Protein: CASRPPLLSNTGELFF.

V is TRBV5-4 and J is TRBJ1-2, with D unclear. With 9 bases removed from V and 7 bases from J, the gap between germline ends came to 25 bases. CDR1 SGHNT and CDR2 YYREEE come from the germline V gene (reference sequence). The CDR3 covers 15 residues. The CDR3, as DNA: TGTGCCAACACCTTGGCATTGGGCCCGGCAGGTGGCTACACCTTC. Translating gives CANTLALGPAGGYTF.

A word on this clonotype: A read error may explain this, as a much larger clone is one base away. The rearrangement joins TRBV6-2 or TRBV6-3 to TRBJ2-7, with D uncertain. The CDR3 is made up of 15 amino acids. The germline V and J ends were trimmed by 6 bases and 10 bases, with 25 bases remaining between them. In germline, CDR1 is MNHEY, CDR2 SVGEGT. For the CDR3, the DNA is TGTGCCAGCAGGCAGTCAGGAGAAGCCATAGGTGACCAGTACTTC. Its protein product is CASRQSGEAIGDQYF.

Only a few counts were recorded for this clonotype. The V call is TRBV7-8, the J call TRBJ1-6, with a possible D match to TRBD1 (5 bases). Trimming shortened V by 5 bases and J by 7 bases, and 15 bases separated the two germline ends. The CDR3 length is 15 residues. Germline CDR1 and CDR2: SGHVS and FQNEAQ. CDR3 bases: TGTGCCAGCAGCATATATGGGGCGGAGAATTCACCCCTCCACTTT. It codes for CASSIYGAENSPLHF.

Only one count was recorded for this clonotype. Possible read error: a much larger clone is one base away. The genes are TRBV6-5 and TRBJ1-1; unclear D gene. V lost 5 bases, J lost 4 bases, and 20 bases lay in between. Germline loops: CDR1 MNHEY, CDR2 SVGAGI. The CDR3 is 16 residues long. The CDR3: CASSTHFIRGITEAFF. The CDR3 bases are TGTGCCAGCAGTACCCACTTTATACGGGGAATCACTGAAGCTTTCTTT.

This clonotype was observed a few times. The chain recombines TRBV6-5 with TRBJ2-5; D is undetermined. The CDR3 covers 13 residues. Trimming took off 8 bases at V and 5 bases at J, with 15 bases between the two ends. The V gene's germline CDR1 is MNHEY and CDR2 SVGAGI. In nucleotides, the CDR3 is TGTGCCAGCCGTGCTGGGCTCGGGGAGACCCAGTACTTC. Its protein is CASRAGLGETQYF.

This clonotype was counted many times. The rearrangement links TRBV5-4 to TRBJ2-7; D not resolved. The CDR3 has 14 residues. The germline V gene encodes CDR1 SGHNT and CDR2 YYREEE (reference sequence). Between the trimmed V and J ends, which lost 0 bases and 3 bases, there was a span of 10 bases. CDR3 DNA sequence: TGTGCCAGCAGCTTGGACGGCGGATTCTACGAGCAGTACTTC. This gives the protein CASSLDGGFYEQYF.

This clonotype was seen repeatedly, ten times or more. CDR3 bases: TGCGCCAGCAGCCACCCGGGACAGTTGAACACTGAAGCTTTCTTT. The encoded protein is CASSHPGQLNTEAFF. The chain combines TRBV4-1 with TRBJ1-1; 7 bases line up with TRBD1. Germline assignment: CDR1 MGHRA and CDR2 YSYEKL. The junction had 4 bases not matched to a gene; V was cut back by 3 bases and J by 0 bases. CDR3 length equals 15 residues.

The V call is TRBV6-4, the J call TRBJ1-5, with D possibly TRBD1 on 6 matching bases. V was clipped by 3 bases and J by 3 bases, with 12 bases between them. CDR3 length equals 15 residues. The germline CDR1 and CDR2 sequences are MRHNA and SNTAGT. CDR3 bases: TGTGCCAGCAGTGAGAACGGGGGGCACAATCAGCCCCAGCATTTT. Amino acid sequence: CASSENGGHNQPQHF.

Regarding this clonotype: The CDR3 carries no conserved terminal phenylalanine or tryptophan, so it likely arises from a read error. This rearrangement joins TRBV10-1 to TRBJ2-2, with TRBD1 identical over 8 bases. The CDR3 runs 16 residues. Germline CDR1 reads WNHNN; CDR2 reads SYGVQD (reference sequence). CDR3 loop: CASNESTGANTGELFI. The CDR3 nucleotides read TGCGCCAGCAATGAGTCGACAGGGGCGAACACCGGGGAGCTGTTTATT.

This clonotype was observed a single time. The chain employs TRBV20-1 and TRBJ2-1; 10 bases match TRBD2. This CDR3 has 13 amino acids. Germline V CDR1 and CDR2: DFQATT, SNEGSKA (reference sequence). V lost 4 bases and J lost 8; bases outside the gene matches: 5. The chain's CDR3 is CSAMGLARDEQFF. The DNA of the CDR3 is TGCAGTGCTATGGGACTAGCGCGCGATGAGCAGTTCTTC.

Notes on this clonotype: A much larger clone differs from this one at a single base, so this may be a read error. As DNA, the CDR3 is TGCGCCAGCAGCCACGGAGGAAGCGGGATTCGTCTTAATGAGCAGTTCTTC. Translating gives CASSHGGSGIRLNEQFF. The J gene is TRBJ2-1, the V gene TRBV5-1, with 7 bases fitting TRBD2. Germline assignment: CDR1 SGHRS and CDR2 YFSETQ. Losses at the gene ends were 4 bases for V and 7 bases for J; bases not matched to a gene: 17. The CDR3 runs 17 residues.

The gene calls are TRBV7-9 and TRBJ2-3; perhaps D is TRBD1 or TRBD2 (5 bases each). In germline, CDR1 is SEHNR, CDR2 FQNEAQ (reference sequence). The CDR3 has 14 residues. Trimming shortened V by 5 bases and J by 4 bases, and 13 bases separated the two germline ends. CDR3 sequence: CASSPRDRPDTQYF. The DNA of the CDR3 is TGTGCCAGCAGCCCCCGGGACCGCCCAGATACGCAGTATTTT.

A single count supports this clonotype. The junction shows a germline mismatch at one end, possibly a read error. V and J are TRBV28 and TRBJ2-5, with 7 positions matching TRBD2. Germline-derived CDR1 and CDR2 are MDHEN and SYDVKM. The CDR3 is 17 amino acids. The CDR3 is CANSSGLSSGYQETQYF. The CDR3 DNA reads as TGTGCCAACAGTTCAGGATTGAGTAGCGGGTACCAAGAGACCCAGTACTTC.

The rearrangement joins TRBV30 to TRBJ1-1; 9 nucleotides align to TRBD1. With V trimmed by 2 bases and J by 1 base, 5 bases remained unmatched. From germline, CDR1 is GTSNPN and CDR2 SVGIG (reference sequence). CDR3 length: 15 amino acids. The CDR3 region has the DNA TGTGCCTGGAGTCCGACAGGGGGGTGGAACACTGAAGCTTTCTTT. Amino acids: CAWSPTGGWNTEAFF.

This sequence joins TRBV5-1 and TRBJ2-1; 10 bases agree with TRBD2. With V trimmed by 0 bases and J by 2 bases, 2 bases remained unmatched. CDR1 and CDR2 from the germline V gene are SGHRS and YFSETQ. This CDR3 is built from 16 residues. Written as DNA, the CDR3 is TGCGCCAGCAGCTTGGCCGGGACTAGCGCCTACAATGAGCAGTTCTTC. Translation gives CASSLAGTSAYNEQFF. The variable domain in full, completed from reference TRBV5-1 and TRBJ2-1, reads KAGVTQTPRYLIKTRGQQVTLSCSPISGHRSVSWYQQTPGQGLQFLFEYFSETQRNKGNFPGRFSGRQFSNSRSEMNVSTLELGDSALYLCASSLAGTSAYNEQFFGPGTRLTVL.

The CDR3 DNA sequence: TGTGCCAGCAGGACGACCCTTTCTAACTATGGCTACACCTTC. Translating it yields CASRTTLSNYGYTF. The chain recombines TRBV6-5 with TRBJ1-2; no reliable D call. V was pared by 6 bases and J by 0 bases, with 11 bases between. CDR1 MNHEY and CDR2 SVGAGI come from the germline V gene. The CDR3 loop spans 14 amino acids.

With regard to this clonotype: It may be a read error: a sequence one base away is much more abundant. The chain links TRBV12-3 or TRBV12-4 to TRBJ2-7, with D perhaps TRBD1 or TRBD2 (5 bases each). The CDR3 sequence is 11 residues long. V dropped 5 bases and J dropped 8 bases, with 10 bases sitting between them. The DNA for the CDR3 is TGTGCCAGCAGTATTGGGACCAAGCAGTACTTC. Translated, it gives CASSIGTKQYF.

A word on this clonotype: A much larger clone is a single base away; this may be a read error. CDR3: CASSPSGPYGYTF. Written as DNA, the CDR3 is TGTGCCAGCAGCCCCAGCGGCCCCTATGGCTACACCTTC. The chain recombines TRBV12-3 or TRBV12-4 with TRBJ1-2; D is uncertain. Between the trimmed V and J ends, which lost 6 bases and 4 bases, there was a span of 12 bases. The CDR3 length is 13 residues.